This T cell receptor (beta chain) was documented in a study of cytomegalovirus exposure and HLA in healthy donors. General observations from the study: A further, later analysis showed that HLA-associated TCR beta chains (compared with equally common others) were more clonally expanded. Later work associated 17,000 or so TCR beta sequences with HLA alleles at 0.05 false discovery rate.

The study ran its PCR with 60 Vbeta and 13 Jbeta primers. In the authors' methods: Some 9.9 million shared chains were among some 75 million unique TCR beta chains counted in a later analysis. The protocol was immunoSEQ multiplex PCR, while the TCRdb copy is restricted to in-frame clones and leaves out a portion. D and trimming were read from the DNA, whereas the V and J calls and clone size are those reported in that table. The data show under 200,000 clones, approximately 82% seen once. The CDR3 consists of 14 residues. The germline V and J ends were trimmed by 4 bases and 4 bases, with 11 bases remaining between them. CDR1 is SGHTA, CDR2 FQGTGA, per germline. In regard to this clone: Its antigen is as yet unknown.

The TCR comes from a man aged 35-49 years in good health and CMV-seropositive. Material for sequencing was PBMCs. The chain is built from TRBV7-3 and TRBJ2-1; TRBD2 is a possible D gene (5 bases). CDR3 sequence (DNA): TGTGCCAGCAGCTCCTTTCGCGGGTACAATGAGCAGTTCTTC. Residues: CASSSFRGYNEQFF. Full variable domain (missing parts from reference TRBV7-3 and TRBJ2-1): GAGVSQTPSNKVTEKGKYVELRCDPISGHTALYWYRQSLGQGPEFLIYFQGTGAADDSGLPNDRFFAVRPEGSVSTLKIQRTERGDSAVYLCASSSFRGYNEQFFGPGTRLTVL.